The 27 T cell receptor beta chains given below trace back to one sample, sequenced in a study of shared clonotypes between healthy human individuals. This table comes from immunoSEQ multiplex PCR, and its TCRdb copy is limited to in-frame clones, with some not included. The repertoire holds 2,500,000 or so clones, with about 92% as singletons. The sample was naive CD4+ T cells sorted from blood. Subset noted: CD45RA+ positively selected. These receptors were collected from a man aged 18 to 35 in good health.

The CDR3 loop is CAWTETGGIYEQYF. CDR3 coding DNA: TGTGCCTGGACCGAGACAGGGGGCATCTACGAGCAGTACTTC. The rearrangement joins TRBV30 to TRBJ2-7, with 10 bases aligning to TRBD1. There are 14 residues in the CDR3. Germline CDR1 reads GTSNPN; CDR2 reads SVGIG (reference sequence). V shed 4 bases, J shed 3 bases, and the junction held 6 bases outside the gene matches.

V gene TRBV4-1 combines with J gene TRBJ2-3, with 15 bases that match TRBD2. CDR3 size: 15 residues. Germline assignment: CDR1 MGHRA and CDR2 YSYEKL. Germline trimming cut 4 bases from V and 7 bases from J; bases unmatched to any gene: 3. The CDR3 sequence is CASSRTSGGEYTQYF. The CDR3 region has the DNA TGCGCCAGCAGCCGGACTAGCGGGGGGGAATATACGCAGTATTTT.

The rearrangement uses TRBV5-6 and TRBJ1-4, with no clear D. In germline, CDR1 is SGHDT, CDR2 YYEEEE. V was pared by 0 bases and J by 4 bases, with 7 bases between. The CDR3 is made up of 14 amino acids. CDR3 nucleotide sequence: TGTGCCAGCAGCTTGGGAGATAATAATGAAAAACTGTTTTTT. As protein: CASSLGDNNEKLFF.

This sequence joins TRBV6-4 and TRBJ1-2, with TRBD1 identical over 9 bases. There are 16 residues in the CDR3. The germline CDR1 and CDR2 sequences are MRHNA and SNTAGT. V shed 5 bases and J 4 bases; nucleotides not matched to a gene: 11. The CDR3 protein is CASSITGGWEVYGYTF. The CDR3 region has the DNA TGTGCCAGCAGTATAACAGGGGGCTGGGAAGTCTATGGCTACACCTTC.

The CDR3, as DNA: TGTGCCAGCAGCTATCGGAGAGCCTACCTCTCCTACAATGAGCAGTTCTTC. It codes for CASSYRRAYLSYNEQFF. This sequence joins TRBV5-6 and TRBJ2-1, with no clear D. Germline loops: CDR1 SGHDT, CDR2 YYEEEE. CDR3 length: 17 residues. V was cut by 3 bases and J by 0 bases, with 16 bases left in between. The full variable domain, with the rest looked up from reference TRBV5-6 and TRBJ2-1, is DAGVTQSPTHLIKTRGQQVTLRCSPKSGHDTVSWYQQALGQGPQFIFQYYEEEERQRGNFPDRFSGHQFPNYSSELNVNALLLGDSALYLCASSYRRAYLSYNEQFFGPGTRLTVL.

The rearrangement joins TRBV11-2 to TRBJ2-3; TRBD2 matches at 8 bases. CDR3 length equals 16 residues. CDR1 SGHAT and CDR2 FQNNGV come from the germline V gene. After removal of 1 base from V and 4 bases from J, the junction contained 7 bases not matched to a gene. CDR3 in DNA: TGTGCCAGCAGCTTAGGCTGGAGCGGGAGCCCAGATACGCAGTATTTT. It translates to CASSLGWSGSPDTQYF.

The chain employs TRBV28 and TRBJ2-3; the D is unclear. Germline assignment: CDR1 MDHEN and CDR2 SYDVKM. The V end lost 2 bases, the J end lost 5 bases, and 8 bases lay between the germline ends. The CDR3 runs to 13 residues. The CDR3 loop is CASSLRNLDTQYF. The CDR3 region has the DNA TGTGCCAGCAGTTTAAGGAATTTAGATACGCAGTATTTT.

This clone was observed a few times. CDR3 DNA sequence: TGTGCCAGCAGTGGGGGGCGTTTGGGGGACACTGAAGCTTTCTTT. It specifies CASSGGRLGDTEAFF. The J gene is TRBJ1-1, the V gene TRBV27; TRBD1 might be the D (6 bases). Per the germline V gene, CDR1 is MNHEY and CDR2 is SMNVEV (reference sequence). V was pared by 5 bases and J by 3 bases, with 16 bases between. This CDR3 comprises 15 residues.

The rearrangement links TRBV5-5 to TRBJ1-2; 9 nucleotides agree with TRBD1. CDR1 and CDR2 from the germline V gene are SGHKS and YYEKEE (reference sequence). The CDR3 runs 15 residues. V was pared by 1 base and J by 8 bases, with 9 bases of the junction left unmatched. CDR3 DNA: TGTGCCAGCAGCTTGTGGGACAGGGCTAGTAGGGGCTACACCTTC. It codes for CASSLWDRASRGYTF.

The rearrangement uses TRBV11-3 and TRBJ2-7; D ambiguous. In germline, CDR1 is SGHNT, CDR2 YENEEA. The CDR3 spans 13 residues. Deletions cut 3 bases from V and 2 bases from J, with 8 bases between. The CDR3 DNA sequence: TGTGCCAGCAGCTTGGCCAGGACCTACGAGCAGTACTTC. This translates into CASSLARTYEQYF.

V and J are TRBV5-8 and TRBJ2-4, with TRBD2 as a possible D gene (5 bases). The germline V gene has CDR1 SGHTS and CDR2 YDEGEE. The CDR3 is made up of 12 amino acids. V lost 5 bases and J 13 bases, leaving 16 bases between the germline ends. The CDR3 coding sequence is TGTGCCAGCAGGGCGGAGGAGTTGAAGCAGTACTTC. It codes for CASRAEELKQYF.

This clone was observed once. The CDR3 protein is CASSLRRAESNQPQHF. DNA for the CDR3: TGTGCCAGCAGCTTAAGAAGGGCAGAAAGCAATCAGCCCCAGCATTTT. The chain joins TRBV7-2 to TRBJ1-5, with unresolved D. CDR3 length: 16 amino acids. The germline V gene encodes CDR1 SGHTA and CDR2 FQGNSA. Trimming took off 2 bases at V and 1 base at J, with 12 bases between the two ends.

This clone was observed once. V is TRBV6-1 and J is TRBJ2-2; D remains unclear. This CDR3 region has 16 residues. In germline, CDR1 is MNHNS, CDR2 SASEGT. Trimming removed 2 bases at V and 6 bases at J, with 16 bases between. This CDR3 reads CASSENRAQIAGELFF. For the CDR3, the DNA is TGTGCCAGCAGTGAAAACAGAGCCCAAATCGCCGGGGAGCTGTTTTTT.

The chain joins TRBV7-3 to TRBJ2-3; the match to TRBD2 covers 13 bases. CDR1 SGHTA and CDR2 FQGTGA come from the germline V gene. V was pared by 5 bases and J by 2 bases, with 4 bases of the junction left unmatched. CDR3 length: 16 residues. The CDR3 nucleotides are TGTGCCAGCAGCGCGGGACTAGCGGGGCCCACAGATACGCAGTATTTT. Translated, it gives CASSAGLAGPTDTQYF. Supplemented by reference TRBV7-3 and TRBJ2-3, the full variable domain reads GAGVSQTPSNKVTEKGKYVELRCDPISGHTALYWYRQSLGQGPEFLIYFQGTGAADDSGLPNDRFFAVRPEGSVSTLKIQRTERGDSAVYLCASSAGLAGPTDTQYFGPGTRLTVL.

The chain is built from TRBV27 and TRBJ1-2; D ambiguous. V lost 3 bases, J lost 2 bases, and 10 bases lay in between. This CDR3 contains 14 residues. Germline loops: CDR1 MNHEY, CDR2 SMNVEV (reference sequence). Here the CDR3 DNA reads TGTGCCAGCAGTTTCCGGGCCGGAAACTATGGCTACACCTTC. It yields the protein CASSFRAGNYGYTF.

A few counts support this clone. This chain uses TRBV5-1 with TRBJ1-2; tentative D call: TRBD1 (5 bases). The germline V gene encodes CDR1 SGHRS and CDR2 YFSETQ. Between the trimmed V and J ends, which lost 5 bases and 2 bases, there was a span of 10 bases. The CDR3 consists of 13 residues. The CDR3 DNA reads TGCGCCAGCAGAGGGACGTTGAACTATGGCTACACCTTC. Translating gives CASRGTLNYGYTF.

The chain uses TRBV15 and TRBJ2-1, with 11 positions matching TRBD2. The CDR3 covers 14 residues. Germline V gives CDR1 LNHNV, CDR2 YYDKDF (reference sequence). The V and J ends lost 6 bases and 6 bases, in that order; junction bases with no gene match: 4. As DNA, the CDR3 is TGTGCCACCAGGACTAGCGGGGCCCGCAATGAGCAGTTCTTC. Translation gives CATRTSGARNEQFF.

This clone was picked up one time. This chain connects TRBV27 to TRBJ1-5, with D maybe TRBD1 (6 bases). The germline V gene has CDR1 MNHEY and CDR2 SMNVEV (reference sequence). The germline V and J ends were trimmed by 4 bases and 0 bases, with 13 bases remaining between them. The CDR3 is 16 amino acids. In DNA form, the CDR3 reads TGTGCCAGCAGTTCAACGACAGGACTTAGCAATCAGCCCCAGCATTTT. This sequence encodes CASSSTTGLSNQPQHF.

As regards this clone: Other nucleotide sequences in the sample specify the same CDR3. The chain combines TRBV6-1 with TRBJ1-1; D perhaps matches TRBD1 (5 bases). V was clipped by 8 bases and J by 0 bases, with 13 bases between them. The CDR3 totals 14 residues. Germline lookup yields CDR1 MNHNS and CDR2 SASEGT. The CDR3 region has the DNA TGTGCCAGCTCTCGGGGGGGAATGAACACTGAAGCTTTCTTT. It specifies CASSRGGMNTEAFF.

In the case of this clone: Within the sample, other DNA sequences also encode this same CDR3. This sequence joins TRBV7-2 and TRBJ1-2; 9 positions agree with TRBD1. The J segment lost 6 bases and the V segment lost 5 bases, leaving 4 bases of the junction unmatched. The CDR3 runs to 13 residues. CDR1 SGHTA and CDR2 FQGNSA come from the germline V gene. The CDR3 is CASSPRQGDGYTF. CDR3 nucleotide sequence: TGTGCCAGCAGCCCCCGACAGGGGGATGGCTACACCTTC.

The chain's CDR3 is CASGRGPGTSGVSTDTQYF. The CDR3 region has the DNA TGTGCCAGCGGCCGGGGTCCCGGGACTAGCGGGGTGAGCACAGATACGCAGTATTTT. V gene TRBV28 combines with J gene TRBJ2-3; 13 bases are shared with TRBD2. With 8 bases clipped from V and 0 bases from J, the junction kept 14 bases outside the gene matches. This CDR3 region has 19 residues. Germline-derived CDR1 and CDR2 are MDHEN and SYDVKM.

As concerns this clone: Other nucleotide sequences in the sample specify the same CDR3. The V call is TRBV2, the J call TRBJ2-3; perhaps TRBD1 as D (6 bases). The CDR3 length is 14 residues. The V and J ends lost 6 bases and 0 bases respectively, with 10 bases between them. Germline assignment: CDR1 SNHLY and CDR2 FYNNEI. CDR3 sequence reads: CASRGTLSTDTQYF. CDR3 nucleotides: TGTGCCAGCAGGGGGACACTGAGCACAGATACGCAGTATTTT.

The CDR3 loop is CASSLGGRGDFDEQYF. The CDR3 DNA reads TGTGCCAGCAGCTTGGGAGGGAGGGGTGACTTCGACGAGCAGTACTTC. This chain joins TRBV5-4 and TRBJ2-7; 7 nucleotides agree with TRBD2. In germline, CDR1 is SGHNT, CDR2 YYREEE (reference sequence). The CDR3 consists of 16 residues. Trimming cost V 0 bases and J 5 bases; bases outside gene matches: 11.

The genes are TRBV27 and TRBJ2-3; 7 bases map to TRBD2. There are 15 residues in the CDR3. Looked up from germline, CDR1 is MNHEY and CDR2 is SMNVEV (reference sequence). After removal of 3 bases from V and 6 bases from J, the junction contained 9 bases not matched to a gene. For the CDR3, the DNA is TGTGCCAGCAGTTTTGGGAGCGGGGCGAAGGATACGCAGTATTTT. Its translation is CASSFGSGAKDTQYF.

The chain recombines TRBV7-2 with TRBJ1-3; D is uncertain. Trimming left V 5 bases short and J 0 bases short, with 17 bases between. This CDR3 comprises 17 residues. CDR1 and CDR2 from the germline V gene are SGHTA and FQGNSA. CDR3 loop: CASSRESGPFSGNTIYF. Written as DNA, the CDR3 is TGTGCCAGCAGCCGGGAATCCGGTCCCTTCTCTGGAAACACCATATATTTT.

The chain links TRBV5-4 to TRBJ2-7; D remains ambiguous. CDR1 and CDR2 from the germline V gene are SGHNT and YYREEE (reference sequence). The V gene lost 0 bases and the J gene lost 1 base, with 11 bases spanning the gap. There are 15 residues in the CDR3. CDR3 in amino acids: CASSLGPAISYEQYF. CDR3 nucleotide sequence: TGTGCCAGCAGCTTGGGTCCAGCTATTTCCTACGAGCAGTACTTC.

The chain couples TRBV5-4 to TRBJ1-4, with 7 bases identical to TRBD1. Germline V gene data show CDR1 as SGHNT and CDR2 as YYREEE (reference sequence). The trim removed 4 bases at V and 2 bases at J, leaving 5 bases unmatched. This CDR3 is built from 15 residues. CDR3: CASSRSGGTNEKLFF. Written as DNA, the CDR3 is TGTGCCAGCAGCAGATCAGGGGGGACTAATGAAAAACTGTTTTTT.